Sequencing of this T cell receptor (beta chain) was carried out in a study of blood T cell repertoires in COVID-19. Study in general: PBMCs, B-cell-depleted T cells, or T cells provided the cDNA or gDNA that made up the material.

Trimming cost V 0 bases and J 7 bases, with 13 bases left between them. The V gene's germline CDR1 is SGHNT and CDR2 YYREEE (reference sequence). This CDR3 has 14 amino acids. Sequenced by immunoSEQ multiplex PCR; TCRdb stores in-frame clones only, minus some. The data hold 120,000 or so clones, with roughly 90% observed a single time. The clonotype comes from a man aged 45 to 65 with acute or convalescent COVID-19. Input material: peripheral blood. The chain joins TRBV5-4 to TRBJ1-1; D unclear. The CDR3 bases are TGTGCCAGCAGCTTGGCCCGAGGTTTTGATGAAGCTTTCTTT. Its translation: CASSLARGFDEAFF. Based on the CDR3 plus reference TRBV5-4 and TRBJ1-1, the full variable domain is ETGVTQSPTHLIKTRGQQVTLRCSSQSGHNTVSWYQQALGQGPQFIFQYYREEENGRGNFPPRFSGLQFPNYSSELNVNALELDDSALYLCASSLARGFDEAFFGQGTRLTVV.